This T cell receptor beta chain was identified in a study of T cell responses to AZD1222 COVID-19 vaccine. Study-level results: Of spike-specific TCRs, nearly half reportedly target regions left unmutated in variants. Spike-specific TCR repertoires showed rising breadth and depth after two AZD1222 doses.

Here immunoSEQ multiplex PCR was the method, and the copy in TCRdb shows in-frame clones only, minus some. The data hold fewer than 150,000 clones, with nearly 90% observed a single time. In this sample, this clone turned up a few times. Its antigen is as yet unknown. The CDR3 covers 16 residues. Germline CDR1 reads MGHRA; CDR2 reads YSYEKL. V was pared by 2 bases and J by 0 bases, with 6 bases of the junction left unmatched. The sample in question was peripheral blood, obtained 28 days after the second AZD1222 dose. The clonotype comes from an adult who received the AZD1222 COVID-19 vaccine. The chain carries TRBV4-1 and TRBJ2-7, with 8 bases lining up with TRBD1. This CDR3 is CASSQSQTGDSYEQYF. The CDR3 DNA is TGCGCCAGCAGCCAATCGCAGACAGGGGACTCCTACGAGCAGTACTTC.